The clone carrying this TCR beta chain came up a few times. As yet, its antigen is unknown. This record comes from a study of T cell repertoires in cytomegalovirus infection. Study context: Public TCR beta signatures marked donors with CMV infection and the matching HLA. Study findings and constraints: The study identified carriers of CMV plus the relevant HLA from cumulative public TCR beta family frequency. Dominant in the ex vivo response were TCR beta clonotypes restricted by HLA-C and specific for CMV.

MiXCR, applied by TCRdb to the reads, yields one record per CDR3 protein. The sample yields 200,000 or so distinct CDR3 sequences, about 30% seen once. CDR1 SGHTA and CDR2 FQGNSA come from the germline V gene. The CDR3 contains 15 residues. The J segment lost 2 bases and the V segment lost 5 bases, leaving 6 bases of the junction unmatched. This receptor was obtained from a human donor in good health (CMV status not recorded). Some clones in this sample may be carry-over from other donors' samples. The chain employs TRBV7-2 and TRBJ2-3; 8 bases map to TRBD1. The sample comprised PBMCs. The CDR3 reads CASSKTGVLTDTQYF. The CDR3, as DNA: TGTGCCAGCAGCAAGACAGGGGTCCTCACAGATACGCAGTATTTT.